The 21 T cell receptor beta chains in this list originate from one sample, sequenced in a study of T-cell memory formation after mild COVID-19. From the 5' RACE reads, TCRdb called clonotypes with MiXCR, one entry per CDR3 protein. The sample gives fewer than 600,000 distinct CDR3 sequences, less than 25% of which show up once; around 9.2% is in the top ten. The specimen sequenced was PBMCs or a T cell subset sorted from them (not recorded which). The receptors come from an adult woman who had mild COVID-19 (a few samples of this study predate the infection). Cell type and time point are not known.

The V gene is TRBV2, the J gene TRBJ1-5; D gene ambiguous. The germline V gene encodes CDR1 SNHLY and CDR2 FYNNEI. There are 15 residues in the CDR3. V was cut by 0 bases and J by 0 bases, with 6 bases left in between. CDR3 nucleotide sequence: TGTGCCAGCAGTGAAGCAACGGCTAGCAATCAGCCCCAGCATTTT. This translates into CASSEATASNQPQHF.

The chain has TRBV29-1 and TRBJ1-3; 7 bases are a match to TRBD1. V gave up 7 bases and J gave up 0 bases; unmatched junction bases: 3. In germline, CDR1 is SQVTM, CDR2 ANQGSEA. This CDR3 spans 13 amino acids. The CDR3 nucleotides are TGCAGCGCCGGGACAGCCTCTGGAAACACCATATATTTT. Residues: CSAGTASGNTIYF.

This clonotype was observed once. J is TRBJ2-1 and V is TRBV4-1, with 10 bases matching TRBD2. Trimming removed 3 bases from V and 8 bases from J; junction bases left unmatched: 7. Germline V gene lookup returns CDR1 MGHRA and CDR2 YSYEKL. CDR3 size: 15 residues. DNA of the CDR3: TGCGCCAGCAGCCAGCTAGCGGGAGTTAGGTATGAGCAGTTCTTC. Translated, it gives CASSQLAGVRYEQFF.

There are a few counts of this clonotype. The rearrangement links TRBV5-6 to TRBJ1-6, with a weak D call TRBD1 (6 bases). Trimming removed 0 bases at V and 2 bases at J, with 9 bases between. This CDR3 comprises 16 residues. Germline-derived CDR1 and CDR2 are SGHDT and YYEEEE. As DNA, the CDR3 is TGTGCCAGCAGCTTGGACAGGGAAGCCTATAATTCACCCCTCCACTTT. Its protein is CASSLDREAYNSPLHF.

This clonotype was seen ten or more times. The chain employs TRBV3-1 and TRBJ1-2, with a possible D match to TRBD1 (6 bases). The CDR3 consists of 14 residues. V was shortened by 0 bases and J by 4 bases, with 9 bases between the two germline ends. Germline values: CDR1 LGHDT, CDR2 YNNKEL (reference sequence). CDR3 sequence reads: CASSQEDRFYGYTF. Written as DNA, the CDR3 is TGTGCCAGCAGCCAAGAAGACAGGTTCTATGGCTACACCTTC.

A few counts support this clonotype. This chain links TRBV27 with TRBJ2-1; TRBD2 aligns across 9 bases. With 1 base clipped from V and 1 base from J, the junction kept 11 bases outside the gene matches. Per germline, CDR1 MNHEY and CDR2 SMNVEV (reference sequence). The length of the CDR3 is 19 residues. Written as DNA, the CDR3 is TGTGCCAGCAGTTTATGGCTAGCGGGAAGGCGAAGGTCCTACAATGAGCAGTTCTTC. As protein: CASSLWLAGRRRSYNEQFF.

This clonotype was detected only a few times. In DNA form, the CDR3 reads TGTGCCAGCAGTGAATACGGGATAGAGCAGTTCTTC. It encodes CASSEYGIEQFF. The chain carries TRBV25-1 and TRBJ2-1, with D possibly matching TRBD2 (5 bases). Trimming removed 0 bases from V and 10 bases from J, with 7 bases in between. CDR3 length equals 12 residues. Germline V lookup: CDR1 MGHDK, CDR2 SYGVNS.

The V call is TRBV28, the J call TRBJ1-2; 7 positions agree with TRBD1. In germline, CDR1 is MDHEN, CDR2 SYDVKM. The CDR3 runs to 15 residues. Unmatched junction bases numbered 10, after V lost 5 bases and J lost 4 bases. The DNA for the CDR3 is TGTGCCAGCAGTCCGATCCCGACAGGGATCTATGGCTACACCTTC. Translating gives CASSPIPTGIYGYTF.

The chain links TRBV2 to TRBJ1-1; D is undetermined. Per germline, CDR1 SNHLY and CDR2 FYNNEI. Trimming took off 7 bases at V and 1 base at J, with 16 bases between the two ends. The CDR3 runs to 15 residues. In nucleotides, the CDR3 is TGTGCCAGCATGAGATCTTTAGGGTGGAACACTGAAGCTTTCTTT. Translation gives CASMRSLGWNTEAFF.

This chain links TRBV18 with TRBJ1-2, with 8 nucleotides matching TRBD1. The CDR3 consists of 14 residues. The V and J ends lost 6 bases and 9 bases, in that order; junction bases with no gene match: 12. CDR1 is KGHSH and CDR2 is LQKENI in the germline V gene. CDR3 sequence reads: CASSAIRQGYRYTF. The CDR3 DNA is TGTGCCAGCTCCGCCATACGACAGGGGTATCGCTACACCTTC. The variable domain in full, completed from reference TRBV18 and TRBJ1-2, reads NAGVMQNPRHLVRRRGQEARLRCSPMKGHSHVYWYRQLPEEGLKFMVYLQKENIIDESGMPKERFSAEFPKEGPSILRIQQVVRGDSAAYFCASSAIRQGYRYTFGSGTRLTVV.

This sequence joins TRBV7-6 and TRBJ2-1; 10 bases map to TRBD2. The V gene's germline CDR1 is SGHVS and CDR2 FNYEAQ. The CDR3 length is 16 residues. The trim removed 3 bases at V and 6 bases at J, leaving 8 bases unmatched. For the CDR3, the DNA is TGTGCCAGCAGCTTCAGTTCAGCGGGAGGGGTCAATGAGCAGTTCTTC. Encoded protein: CASSFSSAGGVNEQFF.

This clonotype was found a few times. The rearrangement links TRBV29-1 to TRBJ2-7; a possible D gene is TRBD1 (6 bases). Trimming left V 3 bases short and J 4 bases short, with 25 bases between. Germline CDR1 is SQVTM and CDR2 is ANQGSEA. The CDR3 covers 17 residues. The CDR3 bases are TGCAGCGTTGAGTATCCGGGGAGCGCGAAGGGGGATTACGAGCAGTACTTC. This gives the protein CSVEYPGSAKGDYEQYF.

The rearrangement links TRBV7-6 to TRBJ2-1; TRBD2 matches 8 bases. J was trimmed by 9 bases and V by 4 bases; bases with no gene match: 11. The germline V gene has CDR1 SGHVS and CDR2 FNYEAQ. The CDR3 has 15 amino acids. As DNA, the CDR3 is TGTGCCAGCAGCTCGGGGGGGCCCTTTTTCGGTGAGCAGTTCTTC. It codes for CASSSGGPFFGEQFF.

This clonotype has just a few counts. The CDR3 sequence: CATSDSQGVGETQYF. The DNA for the CDR3 is TGTGCCACCAGTGATTCGCAGGGGGTTGGGGAGACCCAGTACTTC. This chain links TRBV24-1 with TRBJ2-5, with 7 bases matching TRBD1. The germline CDR1 and CDR2 sequences are KGHDR and SFDVKD. With 2 bases clipped from V and 5 bases from J, the junction kept 7 bases outside the gene matches. This CDR3 contains 15 residues.

The chain is built from TRBV12-3 or TRBV12-4 and TRBJ1-2; D possibly corresponds to TRBD1 (6 bases). The CDR3 totals 15 residues. The V end lost 3 bases, the J end lost 4 bases, and 15 bases lay between the germline ends. CDR3 loop: CASSFPGTLGYGYTF. CDR3 DNA: TGTGCCAGCAGTTTTCCGGGGACACTGGGCTATGGCTACACCTTC.

The V and J genes are TRBV20-1 and TRBJ1-1; possible D gene TRBD1, 5 bases. Per the germline V gene, CDR1 is DFQATT and CDR2 is SNEGSKA (reference sequence). V was clipped by 3 bases and J by 1 base, with 18 bases between them. There are 16 residues in the CDR3. The CDR3 sequence is CSARTTSTDKNTEAFF. The CDR3 nucleotides read TGCAGTGCTAGGACAACGTCGACGGACAAGAACACTGAAGCTTTCTTT.

This clonotype was counted only a few times. The rearrangement joins TRBV7-3 to TRBJ2-2; D is unclear. The V end lost 5 bases, the J end lost 3 bases, and 13 bases lay between the germline ends. The CDR3 has 15 residues. Looked up from germline, CDR1 is SGHTA and CDR2 is FQGTGA. DNA of the CDR3: TGTGCCAGCAGCCGAGGTGGAGTGGACACCGGGGAGCTGTTTTTT. Translating gives CASSRGGVDTGELFF.

This clonotype came up many times. The rearrangement links TRBV10-3 to TRBJ2-7; TRBD1 might be the D (5 bases). V lost 4 bases to trimming and J lost 1 base, with 17 bases between them. This CDR3 comprises 16 residues. CDR1 ENHRY and CDR2 SYGVKD come from the germline V gene. DNA for the CDR3: TGTGCCATCAGTGTCCAGGGCCCACAAGCTTCCTACGAGCAGTACTTC. As protein: CAISVQGPQASYEQYF.

This clonotype showed up just a few times. V is TRBV9 and J is TRBJ2-1; D gene uncertain. V lost 2 bases and J 5 bases, leaving 5 bases between the germline ends. Per germline, CDR1 SGDLS and CDR2 YYNGEE. CDR3 length: 12 amino acids. The CDR3: CASSVGNNEQFF. Here the CDR3 DNA reads TGTGCCAGCAGCGTCGGTAACAATGAGCAGTTCTTC.

Regarding this clonotype: At one end the junction does not follow the germline gene, possibly because of a read error. This chain uses TRBV4-2 with TRBJ2-1; TRBD2 agrees at 11 bases. Germline CDR1 reads LGHNA; CDR2 reads YNFKEQ. The CDR3 totals 15 residues. In DNA, the CDR3 is TGTGCCAGCGGCCAAGTTGTACTAGCGGGAGCTGAGCAGTTCTTC. Its translation: CASGQVVLAGAEQFF.

In its sample, this clonotype was seen many times. The V gene is TRBV7-2, the J gene TRBJ2-5, with a weak D call TRBD1 (6 bases). The germline V and J ends were trimmed by 5 bases and 1 base, with 8 bases remaining between them. The CDR3 covers 13 residues. Germline CDR1 SGHTA, CDR2 FQGNSA. For the CDR3, the DNA is TGTGCCAGCAGCCGGACAGCCCAAGAGACCCAGTACTTC. Its protein is CASSRTAQETQYF. Combining the CDR3 with reference TRBV7-2 and TRBJ2-5 gives the whole variable domain GAGVSQSPSNKVTEKGKDVELRCDPISGHTALYWYRQSLGQGLEFLIYFQGNSAPDKSGLPSDRFSAERTGGSVSTLTIQRTQQEDSAVYLCASSRTAQETQYFGPGTRLLVL.